The rows below give T cell receptor beta chains drawn from one sample of a study of regulatory T cells in long-lasting Graves disease. One entry per CDR3 protein results from TCRdb running MiXCR on the multiplex PCR reads. The sample records about 440,000 distinct CDR3 sequences, about 16% being singletons. This same sample was also part of a study on T cells in Graves' hyperthyroidism and ophthalmopathy.

This specimen consisted of peripheral blood mononuclear cells (PBMCs), obtained at new diagnosis, from a patient treated with antithyroid drugs. The receptors come from a woman aged 18-29 years with Graves disease. Each CDR3 is given with its conserved first and last residue. D genes are given only for firm matches. Only some rows state a clone size, as once, few, many or a class for expanded clones.

abundance	v_gene	d_gene	j_gene	CDR3aa	CDR3nt
few	TRBV27	TRBD1	TRBJ1-1	CASSPTTGSRTEAFF	TGTGCCAGCAGTCCGACGACAGGGTCGCGGACTGAAGCTTTCTTT
NA	TRBV7-9	NA	TRBJ1-6	CASSLESDNSPLHF	TGTGCCAGCAGCTTAGAATCAGATAATTCACCCCTCCACTTT
many	TRBV20-1	NA	TRBJ2-1	CSASPRDQAYNEQFF	TGCAGTGCTAGCCCCCGGGACCAGGCCTACAATGAGCAGTTCTTC
many	TRBV28	NA	TRBJ2-7	CASSSPYAPISYEQYF	TGTGCCAGCAGCTCTCCCTACGCCCCTATCTCCTACGAGCAGTACTTC
many	TRBV5-5	TRBD2	TRBJ2-3	CASSLKQPGLGGDTQYF	TGTGCCAGCAGCTTGAAACAGCCGGGACTAGGGGGAGATACGCAGTATTTT
NA	TRBV7-9	NA	TRBJ2-7	CASSLGGLIGSSSYEQYF	TGTGCCAGCAGCTTAGGTGGATTGATTGGATCGAGCTCCTACGAGCAGTACTTC
few	TRBV18	NA	TRBJ1-3	CASSPQTVTGNTIYF	TGTGCCAGCTCACCACAGACAGTAACTGGAAACACCATATATTTT
few	TRBV28	TRBD2	TRBJ2-1	CASSSSLTPSGTSGRTSSYNEQFF	TGTGCCAGCAGTTCTTCCTTAACCCCATCCGGGACTAGCGGGAGGACGAGCTCCTACAATGAGCAGTTCTTC
NA	TRBV7-3	NA	TRBJ1-1	CASSLTGGQNTEAFF	TGTGCCAGCAGCTTAACGGGGGGACAGAACACTGAAGCTTTCTTT
NA	TRBV7-2	NA	TRBJ1-6	CASSPQLSANSPLHF	TGTGCCAGCAGCCCCCAGCTGAGCGCTAATTCACCCCTCCACTTT
many	TRBV7-8	TRBD2	TRBJ2-7	CASSPPGTRDVWTYEQYF	TGTGCCAGCAGCCCCCCCGGGACTAGGGATGTCTGGACCTACGAGCAGTACTTC